The 30 T cell receptor beta chains below come from one sample, sequenced in a study of beta chain features in type 1 diabetes. Sequencing targeted expressed TCRB transcripts, as all isolated RNA had been reverse transcribed. Clones were read by immunoSEQ multiplex PCR, and TCRdb kept only the in-frame ones, dropping some. The data show hundreds of thousands of clones, 15% to 18% seen once. Sequences were obtained from naive CD4+ T cells from blood. All receptors derive from a young man in good health.

The table lists this clone with a count of one. The V and J genes are TRBV5-1 and TRBJ2-5, with D tentatively TRBD1 (6 bases). V was trimmed by 2 bases and J by 7 bases, leaving 33 bases between them. CDR1 is SGHRS, CDR2 YFSETQ, per germline. The CDR3 has 20 amino acids. CDR3 loop: CASSFRPADLTGTGVGTQYF. As DNA, the CDR3 is TGCGCCAGCAGCTTCCGACCAGCAGATCTGACAGGAACCGGGGTGGGGACCCAGTACTTC.

The chain joins TRBV7-2 to TRBJ2-5; the D is unclear. V was shortened by 5 bases and J by 1 base, with 11 bases between the two germline ends. This CDR3 has 14 residues. From germline, CDR1 is SGHTA and CDR2 FQGNSA. The CDR3 loop reads CASSPTSLQETQYF. In DNA, the CDR3 is TGTGCCAGCAGCCCAACAAGCCTCCAAGAGACCCAGTACTTC.

This clone was picked up a small number of times. This chain uses TRBV30 with TRBJ1-1; 7 nucleotides align to TRBD1. This CDR3 is 15 amino acids long. V lost 0 bases and J lost 4; bases outside the gene matches: 8. Looked up from germline, CDR1 is GTSNPN and CDR2 is SVGIG (reference sequence). In DNA, the CDR3 is TGTGCCTGGAGTGTACGGGAGACAGGGACCACTGAAGCTTTCTTT. Its protein is CAWSVRETGTTEAFF.

The V and J genes are TRBV12-5 and TRBJ1-2; 7 bases are shared with TRBD1. CDR1 and CDR2 from the germline V gene are LGHNT and FRNRAP. This CDR3 region has 18 residues. V lost 0 bases and J lost 0; bases outside the gene matches: 10. This CDR3 reads CASGLVLGTDITNYGYTF. CDR3 DNA sequence: TGTGCTAGTGGTTTGGTACTTGGGACAGACATAACTAACTATGGCTACACCTTC.

This rearrangement joins TRBV5-5 to TRBJ2-5, with TRBD2 identical over 8 bases. V shed 4 bases and J 0 bases; nucleotides not matched to a gene: 2. CDR1 and CDR2 (germline): SGHKS, YYEKEE (reference sequence). The CDR3 sequence is 14 residues long. The CDR3 sequence: CASSVSGDQETQYF. The CDR3 coding sequence is TGTGCCAGCAGCGTTAGCGGGGACCAAGAGACCCAGTACTTC. Using reference TRBV5-5 and TRBJ2-5 for the parts outside the CDR3, the full variable domain is DAGVTQSPTHLIKTRGQQVTLRCSPISGHKSVSWYQQVLGQGPQFIFQYYEKEERGRGNFPDRFSARQFPNYSSELNVNALLLGDSALYLCASSVSGDQETQYFGPGTRLLVL.

V and J are TRBV15 and TRBJ1-4, with a tentative D call TRBD1 (5 bases). CDR1 is LNHNV and CDR2 is YYDKDF in the germline V gene (reference sequence). Trimming shortened V by 0 bases and J by 4 bases, and 12 bases separated the two germline ends. The length of the CDR3 is 16 residues. As DNA, the CDR3 is TGTGCCACCAGCAGAGATCCCACGGGGCTTAATGAAAAACTGTTTTTT. Amino acids: CATSRDPTGLNEKLFF.

The chain carries TRBV9 and TRBJ2-4, with D perhaps matching TRBD1 (5 bases). Per the germline V gene, CDR1 is SGDLS and CDR2 is YYNGEE. V was clipped by 0 bases and J by 0 bases, with 10 bases between them. This CDR3 spans 16 amino acids. The DNA of the CDR3 is TGTGCCAGCAGCGTAGCTGACAGAGTAGCCAAAAACATTCAGTACTTC. Amino acids: CASSVADRVAKNIQYF.

This clone was found a few times. The rearrangement uses TRBV18 and TRBJ2-5, with a weak D call TRBD1 (6 bases). CDR1 is KGHSH, CDR2 LQKENI, per germline. The CDR3 length is 14 residues. V lost 5 bases and J 2 bases, leaving 12 bases between the germline ends. CDR3 in amino acids: CASSTQGKQETQYF. As DNA, the CDR3 is TGTGCCAGCTCAACACAGGGAAAGCAAGAGACCCAGTACTTC.

In DNA, the CDR3 is TGTGCCAGCAGTAAAGGACAGGGGGTTTCCTACAATGAGCAGTTCTTC. Amino acids: CASSKGQGVSYNEQFF. The chain couples TRBV27 to TRBJ2-1, with 10 bases identical to TRBD1. Germline CDR1 MNHEY, CDR2 SMNVEV (reference sequence). The CDR3 loop spans 16 amino acids. The junction had 5 bases not matched to a gene; V was cut back by 5 bases and J by 1 base.

In its sample, this clone was seen a few times. The sample carries other DNA sequences with the same CDR3. The chain carries TRBV28 and TRBJ2-7; D unresolved. This CDR3 region has 11 residues. V lost 5 bases and J 3 bases, leaving 5 bases between the germline ends. Germline CDR1 is MDHEN and CDR2 is SYDVKM. The CDR3 coding sequence is TGTGCCAGCAGTCGATACTACGAGCAGTACTTC. Translated, it gives CASSRYYEQYF.

V and J are TRBV7-3 and TRBJ2-1, with D perhaps matching TRBD2 (6 bases). The germline CDR1 and CDR2 sequences are SGHTA and FQGTGA. This CDR3 region has 16 residues. V gave up 3 bases and J gave up 8 bases, with 20 bases separating them. The CDR3 nucleotides read TGTGCCAGCAGCTTGGAGACTAGTTACGGTAGGGATGAGCAGTTCTTC. Translation: CASSLETSYGRDEQFF. Full variable domain (remainder filled in from reference TRBV7-3 and TRBJ2-1): GAGVSQTPSNKVTEKGKYVELRCDPISGHTALYWYRQSLGQGPEFLIYFQGTGAADDSGLPNDRFFAVRPEGSVSTLKIQRTERGDSAVYLCASSLETSYGRDEQFFGPGTRLTVL.

This clone was detected only a few times. The J gene is TRBJ2-1, the V gene TRBV5-6; D unclear. Germline assignment: CDR1 SGHDT and CDR2 YYEEEE. This CDR3 spans 17 amino acids. V was cut by 0 bases and J by 0 bases, with 13 bases left in between. As DNA, the CDR3 is TGTGCCAGCAGCTTGGTGCACTACCGTAGCTCCTACAATGAGCAGTTCTTC. Translation: CASSLVHYRSSYNEQFF.

This clone has just a few counts. The rearrangement uses TRBV18 and TRBJ2-2, with D perhaps being TRBD1 or TRBD2 (5 bases each). Germline V CDR1 and CDR2: KGHSH, LQKENI. The CDR3 is 15 amino acids. With 2 bases removed from V and 4 bases from J, the gap between germline ends came to 11 bases. CDR3 amino acids: CASSPWDRSTGELFF. For the CDR3, the DNA is TGTGCCAGCTCACCATGGGACCGGAGCACCGGGGAGCTGTTTTTT.

The chain uses TRBV28 and TRBJ1-1, with D possibly matching TRBD1 (5 bases). The CDR3 loop spans 11 amino acids. CDR1 MDHEN and CDR2 SYDVKM come from the germline V gene. CDR3 sequence (DNA): TGTGCAGCGAGGGGAAACACTGAAGCTTTCTTT. Translation gives CAARGNTEAFF.

The chain employs TRBV30 and TRBJ2-7; no clear D gene. V was cut by 0 bases and J by 0 bases, with 9 bases left in between. The germline CDR1 and CDR2 sequences are GTSNPN and SVGIG (reference sequence). CDR3 length equals 14 residues. The CDR3 DNA reads TGTGCCTGGAGTGTGCAGTGGCGCTCCTACGAGCAGTACTTC. It yields the protein CAWSVQWRSYEQYF.

This clone showed up just a few times. This chain links TRBV5-6 with TRBJ2-1, with D tentatively TRBD2 (5 bases). The CDR3 spans 14 residues. Germline-derived CDR1 and CDR2 are SGHDT and YYEEEE. Trimming took off 4 bases at V and 12 bases at J, with 20 bases between the two ends. The CDR3 region has the DNA TGTGCCAGCAGCCTCCTCGGCGAGGCCCGGGGGCAGTTCTTC. It codes for CASSLLGEARGQFF.

This clone occurred once. The chain recombines TRBV5-1 with TRBJ1-1; 7 nucleotides agree with TRBD1. V lost 4 bases, J lost 2 bases, and 5 bases stayed unmatched. In germline, CDR1 is SGHRS, CDR2 YFSETQ. There are 14 residues in the CDR3. The CDR3 is CASSITGDNTEAFF. CDR3 nucleotide sequence: TGCGCCAGCAGCATCACAGGGGACAACACTGAAGCTTTCTTT.

The V call is TRBV6-1, the J call TRBJ2-1; D call uncertain. There are 15 residues in the CDR3. V gave up 3 bases and J gave up 4 bases, with 13 bases separating them. CDR1 MNHNS and CDR2 SASEGT come from the germline V gene. In nucleotides, the CDR3 is TGTGCCAGCAGTGAGGAAAACAGAGATTACAATGAGCAGTTCTTC. The encoded protein is CASSEENRDYNEQFF.

A few counts support this clone. This rearrangement joins TRBV4-3 to TRBJ2-4; D gene uncertain. There are 18 residues in the CDR3. With 0 bases removed from V and 0 bases from J, the gap between germline ends came to 15 bases. Germline V gene sequence: CDR1 LGHNA, CDR2 YSLEER. The CDR3 coding sequence is TGCGCCAGCAGCCAAGATCGTATCACCCTACTAGCCAAAAACATTCAGTACTTC. Translation gives CASSQDRITLLAKNIQYF.

V usage is TRBV6-6 and J usage is TRBJ1-6, with 8 bases lining up with TRBD1. This CDR3 comprises 13 residues. Losses at the gene ends were 6 bases for V and 11 bases for J; bases not matched to a gene: 6. Germline V lookup: CDR1 MNHNY, CDR2 SVGAGI (reference sequence). The CDR3: CASRTGAGPPLHF. Written as DNA, the CDR3 is TGTGCCAGCAGGACAGGGGCCGGGCCACCCCTCCACTTT.

This clone was seen a handful of times. The CDR3 is CASSYRDRNEQFF. The CDR3 DNA is TGTGCCAGCAGTTACCGGGATCGCAATGAGCAGTTCTTC. V and J are TRBV6-5 and TRBJ2-1; D is possibly TRBD2 (5 bases). The V gene's germline CDR1 is MNHEY and CDR2 SVGAGI. The CDR3 is 13 residues long. The ends were cut back, 2 bases at V and 6 bases at J, with 8 bases in the middle.

The chain links TRBV2 to TRBJ1-1; 7 bases are shared with TRBD1. Germline CDR1 reads SNHLY; CDR2 reads FYNNEI. CDR3 length equals 15 residues. J was trimmed by 1 base and V by 3 bases; bases with no gene match: 5. The CDR3 loop is CASSEGDSKNTEAFF. The CDR3, as DNA: TGTGCCAGCAGTGAGGGGGACAGTAAGAACACTGAAGCTTTCTTT. The variable domain in full, completed from reference TRBV2 and TRBJ1-1, reads EPEVTQTPSHQVTQMGQEVILRCVPISNHLYFYWYRQILGQKVEFLVSFYNNEISEKSEIFDDQFSVERPDGSNFTLKIRSTKLEDSAMYFCASSEGDSKNTEAFFGQGTRLTVV.

V is TRBV7-2 and J is TRBJ1-5; maybe TRBD1 (6 bases). CDR3 size: 15 residues. CDR1 is SGHTA, CDR2 FQGNSA, per germline. V lost 5 bases and J lost 2, with 13 bases in between. The CDR3 DNA reads TGTGCCAGCAGCATCACAGGGAGCGGCAATCAGCCCCAGCATTTT. Amino acid sequence: CASSITGSGNQPQHF.

In its sample, this clone was seen a few times. The chain has TRBV2 and TRBJ2-7; 7 bases match TRBD2. This CDR3 is 16 amino acids long. The junction had 10 bases not matched to a gene; V was cut back by 5 bases and J by 0 bases. The germline V gene encodes CDR1 SNHLY and CDR2 FYNNEI. CDR3 residues: CASSRTFGTTSYEQYF. CDR3 coding DNA: TGTGCCAGCAGTCGTACATTCGGGACTACCTCCTACGAGCAGTACTTC.

A remark on this clone: This specimen includes other DNA sequences encoding the same CDR3. The chain couples TRBV7-2 to TRBJ1-2; D is uncertain. Germline lookup yields CDR1 SGHTA and CDR2 FQGNSA. This CDR3 spans 13 amino acids. Trimming took off 5 bases at V and 3 bases at J, with 10 bases between the two ends. The CDR3 protein is CASSPDRDYGYTF. CDR3 bases: TGTGCCAGCAGCCCGGACCGAGACTATGGCTACACCTTC.

This clone was seen a few times. The gene calls are TRBV7-2 and TRBJ2-5; D not certain. The assigned J gene may be wrong: the sequence end matches TRBJ2-7 better. The CDR3 is 13 residues long. The germline V gene encodes CDR1 SGHTA and CDR2 FQGNSA. CDR3 residues: CATSNPGLYEQYF. As DNA, the CDR3 is TGTGCCACCTCAAATCCGGGCCTCTACGAGCAGTACTTC.

The chain couples TRBV6-6 to TRBJ1-1, with no clear D. Germline CDR1 MNHNY, CDR2 SVGAGI (reference sequence). This CDR3 region has 14 residues. Trimming stripped 7 bases from V and 1 base from J, with 13 bases between. CDR3 bases: TGTGCCAGCACCCCGTATAGGGAGAACACTGAAGCTTTCTTT. Encoded protein: CASTPYRENTEAFF.

This clone was seen a handful of times. Here the CDR3 DNA reads TGCGCCAGCAGCTACCGGTCGGGAGGGTCGGGCGGCTACACCTTC. This codes for CASSYRSGGSGGYTF. V gene TRBV4-3 combines with J gene TRBJ1-2, with no clear D. Germline CDR1 and CDR2: LGHNA and YSLEER. There are 15 residues in the CDR3. Trimming shortened V by 5 bases and J by 8 bases, and 21 bases separated the two germline ends.

This clone was detected once. The CDR3 bases are TGCGCCAGCAGCGTACGCCGGGACTCTGCCGGGGAGCTGTTTTTT. Amino acids: CASSVRRDSAGELFF. The chain uses TRBV5-1 and TRBJ2-2; D perhaps matches TRBD2 (6 bases). V was trimmed by 4 bases and J by 6 bases, leaving 16 bases between them. Germline CDR1 and CDR2: SGHRS and YFSETQ. The CDR3 totals 15 residues. The full variable domain, with the rest looked up from reference TRBV5-1 and TRBJ2-2, is KAGVTQTPRYLIKTRGQQVTLSCSPISGHRSVSWYQQTPGQGLQFLFEYFSETQRNKGNFPGRFSGRQFSNSRSEMNVSTLELGDSALYLCASSVRRDSAGELFFGEGSRLTVL.

CDR3: CASSRDRPPTDTQYF. CDR3 sequence (DNA): TGTGCCAGTAGTCGGGACAGGCCCCCCACAGATACGCAGTATTTT. The chain employs TRBV19 and TRBJ2-3; 8 positions agree with TRBD1. V was clipped by 5 bases and J by 2 bases; unmatched bases: 6. The CDR3 loop spans 15 amino acids. CDR1 LNHDA and CDR2 SQIVND come from the germline V gene (reference sequence).